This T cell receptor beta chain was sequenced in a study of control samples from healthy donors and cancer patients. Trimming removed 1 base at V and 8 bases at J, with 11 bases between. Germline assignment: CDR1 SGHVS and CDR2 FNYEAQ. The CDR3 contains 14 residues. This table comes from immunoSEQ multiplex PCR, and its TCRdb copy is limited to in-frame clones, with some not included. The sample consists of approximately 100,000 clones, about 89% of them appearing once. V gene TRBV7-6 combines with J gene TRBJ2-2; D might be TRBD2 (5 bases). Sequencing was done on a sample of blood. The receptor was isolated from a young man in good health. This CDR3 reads CASSLDPDYGELFF. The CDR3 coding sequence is TGTGCCAGCAGCTTAGACCCAGACTATGGGGAGCTGTTTTTT.